The 17 T cell receptor beta chains below all came from one sample that was sequenced in a study of blood T cell repertoires in COVID-19. Sequenced by immunoSEQ multiplex PCR; TCRdb stores in-frame clones only, minus some. Found here are some 270,000 clones, 70% to 85% of them singletons; the top ten hold about 1%. The sample taken for sequencing was peripheral blood. The receptors were sampled from a human donor with COVID-19, enrolled during active disease. The donor label of this sample is uncertain.

The chain has TRBV19 and TRBJ1-2; D might be TRBD1 (6 bases). The CDR3 runs to 15 residues. The ends were cut back, 3 bases at V and 2 bases at J, with 13 bases in the middle. Germline CDR1 LNHDA, CDR2 SQIVND (reference sequence). The CDR3 sequence is CASSMGGTLNYGYTF. The CDR3 DNA reads as TGTGCCAGTAGTATGGGGGGGACATTGAACTATGGCTACACCTTC.

The V and J genes are TRBV18 and TRBJ2-7, with D unclear. V was cut by 1 base and J by 2 bases, with 9 bases left in between. The CDR3 contains 14 residues. Per the germline V gene, CDR1 is KGHSH and CDR2 is LQKENI. DNA for the CDR3: TGTGCCAGCTCACCACTTCCAACAGCCTACGAGCAGTACTTC. Translating gives CASSPLPTAYEQYF.

J is TRBJ1-5 and V is TRBV3-1 (or the pseudogene TRBV3-2); 8 bases align to TRBD1. Germline-derived CDR1 and CDR2 are LGHDT and YNNKEL (reference sequence). CDR3 length: 14 residues. The V gene end was trimmed by 5 bases and the J gene end by 6 bases; junction bases not matched to a gene: 6. DNA of the CDR3: TGTGCCAGCAGCTTCGGACAGGGTGGTCAGCCCCAGCATTTT. Residues: CASSFGQGGQPQHF.

The chain is built from TRBV10-3 and TRBJ2-7; 7 nucleotides align to TRBD1. The CDR3 contains 12 residues. Unmatched junction bases numbered 7, after V lost 11 bases and J lost 3 bases. Germline loops: CDR1 ENHRY, CDR2 SYGVKD. For the CDR3, the DNA is TGTGCCTCAAGAGGACAGGACTACGAGCAGTACTTC. Translation: CASRGQDYEQYF.

The chain's CDR3 is CASSYSISGMRDTQYF. Written as DNA, the CDR3 is TGTGCCAGCAGTTACTCGATTAGCGGGATGAGAGATACGCAGTATTTT. The chain carries TRBV6-6 and TRBJ2-3; TRBD2 matches at 8 bases. The CDR3 sequence is 16 residues long. In germline, CDR1 is MNHNY, CDR2 SVGAGI (reference sequence). The J segment lost 5 bases and the V segment lost 0 bases, leaving 7 bases of the junction unmatched.

A few counts support this clone. V usage is TRBV18 and J usage is TRBJ1-1; possibly TRBD1 for D (5 bases). The germline V and J ends were trimmed by 4 bases and 3 bases, with 9 bases remaining between them. Germline V gene data show CDR1 as KGHSH and CDR2 as LQKENI. The CDR3 has 13 amino acids. The CDR3 bases are TGTGCCAGCTCACAACAGGCCCACACTGAAGCTTTCTTT. This gives the protein CASSQQAHTEAFF.

The chain links TRBV5-6 to TRBJ1-2; 7 nucleotides match TRBD1. The CDR3 has 15 residues. CDR1 and CDR2 (germline): SGHDT, YYEEEE. Trimming took 4 bases from V and 8 from J; bases not matched to a gene: 14. CDR3: CASSRNLRRGDGYTF. DNA of the CDR3: TGTGCCAGCAGCAGAAACCTTCGCAGGGGGGACGGCTACACCTTC.

For this clone: This sample also contains other DNA sequences that code for the same CDR3. The V gene is TRBV28, the J gene TRBJ1-2; a possible D gene is TRBD1 (5 bases). Germline loops: CDR1 MDHEN, CDR2 SYDVKM. CDR3 length equals 15 residues. The germline V and J ends were trimmed by 4 bases and 0 bases, with 12 bases remaining between them. For the CDR3, the DNA is TGTGCCAGCAGTTCCCCCGGGACTGCTAACTATGGCTACACCTTC. It encodes CASSSPGTANYGYTF.

This sequence joins TRBV9 and TRBJ1-2, with D unresolved. The CDR3 runs to 14 residues. Germline CDR1 is SGDLS and CDR2 is YYNGEE. V was trimmed by 4 bases and J by 0 bases, leaving 10 bases between them. This CDR3 reads CASSLPGANYGYTF. The CDR3 DNA is TGTGCCAGCAGCCTGCCCGGGGCTAACTATGGCTACACCTTC.

The rearrangement uses TRBV7-2 and TRBJ2-5, with D tentatively TRBD1 (5 bases). Germline assignment: CDR1 SGHTA and CDR2 FQGNSA. The V and J ends lost 4 bases and 1 base respectively, with 10 bases between them. This CDR3 contains 14 residues. The CDR3 loop is CASSSQGLQETQYF. Here the CDR3 DNA reads TGTGCCAGCAGCTCTCAGGGTCTCCAAGAGACCCAGTACTTC.

The chain recombines TRBV29-1 with TRBJ1-2; possible D gene TRBD1, 5 bases. The CDR3 length is 15 residues. V lost 0 bases and J lost 2, with 13 bases in between. CDR1 and CDR2 (germline): SQVTM, ANQGSEA. In DNA, the CDR3 is TGCAGCGTTGAAGAGCGTGCAGGGCGAAACTATGGCTACACCTTC. Translating it yields CSVEERAGRNYGYTF. The full variable domain, its missing parts supplied by reference TRBV29-1 and TRBJ1-2, is SAVISQKPSRDICQRGTSLTIQCQVDSQVTMMFWYRQQPGQSLTLIATANQGSEATYESGFVIDKFPISRPNLTFSTLTVSNMSPEDSSIYLCSVEERAGRNYGYTFGSGTRLTVV.

This clone was picked up a small number of times. The genes are TRBV6-5 and TRBJ1-5; maybe TRBD1 (5 bases). This CDR3 spans 14 amino acids. Between the trimmed V and J ends, which lost 6 bases and 1 base, there was a span of 10 bases. Per the germline V gene, CDR1 is MNHEY and CDR2 is SVGAGI. The CDR3 region has the DNA TGTGCCAGCAGCCAGGGCGACAGCAATCAGCCCCAGCATTTT. It specifies CASSQGDSNQPQHF.

This clone showed up many times. This chain uses TRBV6-2 or TRBV6-3 with TRBJ2-2, with TRBD1 matching over 9 bases. The V and J ends lost 4 bases and 3 bases, in that order; junction bases with no gene match: 6. CDR3 length: 16 residues. Germline V lookup: CDR1 MNHEY, CDR2 SVGEGT. The CDR3 DNA reads TGTGCCAGCAGTTCACAACAGGGGGCTGACACCGGGGAGCTGTTTTTT. Its translation is CASSSQQGADTGELFF.

This clone was seen just once. V and J are TRBV28 and TRBJ1-4, with D unresolved. Germline V gene data show CDR1 as MDHEN and CDR2 as SYDVKM. The CDR3 has 15 residues. Trimming stripped 3 bases from V and 0 bases from J, with 8 bases between. Here the CDR3 reads CASSLIAATNEKLFF. CDR3 bases: TGTGCCAGCAGTTTGATAGCAGCAACTAATGAAAAACTGTTTTTT.

This clone was seen only once. V usage is TRBV5-1 and J usage is TRBJ2-7, with 9 nucleotides matching TRBD1. V lost 6 bases, J lost 4 bases, and 11 bases stayed unmatched. The CDR3 covers 15 residues. CDR1 SGHRS and CDR2 YFSETQ come from the germline V gene. CDR3: CASTGQGGFGYEQYF. The CDR3 bases are TGCGCCAGCACGGGACAGGGAGGATTTGGGTACGAGCAGTACTTC. Supplemented by reference TRBV5-1 and TRBJ2-7, the full variable domain reads KAGVTQTPRYLIKTRGQQVTLSCSPISGHRSVSWYQQTPGQGLQFLFEYFSETQRNKGNFPGRFSGRQFSNSRSEMNVSTLELGDSALYLCASTGQGGFGYEQYFGPGTRLTVT.

This sequence joins TRBV7-2 and TRBJ2-7; possible D gene TRBD2, 6 bases. V was pared by 1 base and J by 0 bases, with 10 bases between. Germline CDR1 SGHTA, CDR2 FQGNSA. This CDR3 has 15 residues. CDR3 nucleotide sequence: TGTGCCAGCAGCTTAGAGGTAGCGGTCTCCTACGAGCAGTACTTC. This sequence encodes CASSLEVAVSYEQYF.

A single count supports this clone. The V call is TRBV19, the J call TRBJ1-1, with TRBD1 as a possible D gene (6 bases). This CDR3 region has 16 residues. Germline CDR1 reads LNHDA; CDR2 reads SQIVND (reference sequence). The ends were cut back, 2 bases at V and 4 bases at J, with 17 bases in the middle. This chain's CDR3 is CASSISGGVVGTEAFF. In nucleotides, the CDR3 is TGTGCCAGTAGTATAAGTGGGGGCGTGGTCGGCACTGAAGCTTTCTTT. The complete variable domain, with remaining parts taken from reference TRBV19 and TRBJ1-1, reads DGGITQSPKYLFRKEGQNVTLSCEQNLNHDAMYWYRQDPGQGLRLIYYSQIVNDFQKGDIAEGYSVSREKKESFPLTVTSAQKNPTAFYLCASSISGGVVGTEAFFGQGTRLTVV.